This record looks at one TCR beta chain sequence and its context. The specificity of this receptor is unknown. No much larger clone is present one base from it, and per-base qualities are unavailable. The collaborating institutions used their own protocols to collect whole blood in K2EDTA tubes. For TCRbeta analysis, collaborators shipped samples in one of three forms: frozen whole blood, isolated PBMCs, or DNA extracted from either of those sample types. The immunoSEQ Assay, a bias-controlled multiplex PCR, was used to amplify TCRbeta CDR3 regions from genomic DNA. In the source study's methods: The number of nucleated cells in each sample was estimated by amplification of reference gene primers within the assay. To quantify the absolute abundance of each unique TCRbeta CDR3 rearrangement, sequence reads were collapsed and filtered. For each sample, productive Simpson clonality was calculated by taking the square root of Simpson's diversity index across productive rearrangements. TCRdb took this table from immuneACCESS and kept in-frame rearrangements with V and J called. Such tables lack part of the clones; where checked against another copy, unresolved V genes explain under half of the gap, and the rest is unexplained. V, J and clone size were drawn from that table, and D and trimming were deduced from the DNA. The sample table shows around 30,000 clones, and approximately 88% are seen once. Of the sample, roughly 0.59% is held by the ten largest clones.

The data were obtained in a study of blood T cell repertoires in COVID-19 (TCRdb year 2020). Regarding the complete study: Samples from collaborators originated in the United States, Italy and Spain and spanned both the acute and convalescent phases of COVID-19. The prospective study material was composed of cDNA or gDNA derived from T cells, B-cell-depleted T cells, or PBMCs. The dataset comprised deeply sampled blood TCRbeta repertoires from subjects exposed to, actively infected with, or recovered from COVID-19. The repertoires were released in a freely available public database meant as a resource for research on the immune response to SARS-CoV-2. The samples were drawn from two sources: the first 160 participants of the ongoing ImmuneRACE study, and 1,254 subjects contributed by 6 global collaborators. The sample metadata nearly always contained a de-identified subject ID, COVID-19 status, age in years and sex. HLA class I and class II types, where available, came from metadata supplied by the sample provider rather than from assay-based typing. Findings and caveats that apply to the study as a whole: Clinical and demographic metadata were provided uncurated, with the amount varying by source and participant.

Counted from cysteine to phenylalanine, this CDR3 has 11 amino acids. Only CDR3 DNA remains: 33 bases, in frame from the first base. From the germline V gene, CDR1 is SGDLS and CDR2 is YYNGEE. The germline ends are 5 bases apart after V is trimmed by 4 bases and J by 3 bases. This receptor was taken from a middle-aged woman with active or convalescent COVID-19. The chain is assembled from TRBV9 and TRBJ2-7; confidence is insufficient to name the D gene. Sequencing input: peripheral blood. This receptor has the CDR3 CASSPGYEQYF. The DNA is as follows: TGTGCCAGCAGCCCAGGCTACGAGCAGTACTTC.